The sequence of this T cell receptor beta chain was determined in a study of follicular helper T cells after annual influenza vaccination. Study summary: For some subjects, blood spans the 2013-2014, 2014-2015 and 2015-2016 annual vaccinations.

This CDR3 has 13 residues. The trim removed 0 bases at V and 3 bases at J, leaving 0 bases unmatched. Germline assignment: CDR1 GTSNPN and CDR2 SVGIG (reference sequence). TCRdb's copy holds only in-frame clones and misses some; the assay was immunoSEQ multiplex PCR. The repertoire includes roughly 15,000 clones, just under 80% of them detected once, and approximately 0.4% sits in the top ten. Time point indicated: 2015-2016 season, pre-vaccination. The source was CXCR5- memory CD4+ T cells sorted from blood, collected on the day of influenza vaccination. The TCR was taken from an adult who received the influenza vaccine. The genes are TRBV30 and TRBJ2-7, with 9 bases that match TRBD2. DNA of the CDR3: TGTGCCTGGAGTGTTAGCGGGGGCTACGAGCAGTACTTC. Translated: CAWSVSGGYEQYF.